The 18 T cell receptor beta chains reported below all come from one sample, sequenced in a study of vaccination effects on CD4 cells after COVID-19. Their recognized antigens are unknown. The ViraFEST assay expanded antigen-specific CD4+ T cells with viral peptide pools before sequencing. Culture proceeded for 9 to 11 days, and CD4+ T cells were then isolated. In the vaccine recipients, nucleocapsid antibodies were negative and there was no prior SARS-CoV-2 infection. Produced via immunoSEQ multiplex PCR; TCRdb's table is partial and in-frame only. The sample contains about 73,000 clones, around 79% of which appear only once. The material was CD4+ T cells from PBMCs cultured with SARS-CoV-2 spike peptides, obtained before COVID-19 vaccination. The receptors stem from a human donor who received a COVID-19 vaccine.

This chain links TRBV30 with TRBJ1-5; D not certain. V dropped 2 bases and J dropped 0 bases, with 8 bases sitting between them. This CDR3 is built from 14 residues. CDR1 is GTSNPN and CDR2 is SVGIG in the germline V gene (reference sequence). The CDR3 protein is CAWSRPLSNQPQHF. The CDR3 DNA reads TGTGCCTGGAGTCGACCCCTTAGCAATCAGCCCCAGCATTTT.

The chain joins TRBV27 to TRBJ2-4, with 8 positions matching TRBD1. Germline trimming cut 3 bases from V and 0 bases from J; bases unmatched to any gene: 10. The CDR3 spans 18 residues. Germline CDR1 reads MNHEY; CDR2 reads SMNVEV (reference sequence). The CDR3 loop reads CASSFNRGSVLAKNIQYF. Here the CDR3 DNA reads TGTGCCAGCAGTTTCAACAGGGGGTCCGTCCTAGCCAAAAACATTCAGTACTTC.

The chain recombines TRBV24-1 with TRBJ1-2, with D tentatively TRBD1 (5 bases). CDR1 and CDR2 (germline): KGHDR, SFDVKD. Trimming removed 4 bases from V and 4 bases from J, with 18 bases in between. There are 16 residues in the CDR3. Here the CDR3 reads CATSDHTGTSIYGYTF. CDR3 DNA sequence: TGTGCCACCAGTGACCACACCGGGACCTCAATCTATGGCTACACCTTC.

J is TRBJ2-1 and V is TRBV7-9; tentatively, D is TRBD1 (5 bases). V lost 4 bases to trimming and J lost 3 bases, with 16 bases between them. CDR1 and CDR2 from the germline V gene are SEHNR and FQNEAQ (reference sequence). CDR3 length: 16 amino acids. The CDR3: CASSSEGAKDYNEQFF. CDR3 DNA: TGTGCCAGCAGCTCCGAAGGGGCTAAGGACTACAATGAGCAGTTCTTC.

CDR3 nucleotides: TGTGCCAGCAGCGTAGGGGCCGGAGTAATGGTGGCCGGGGAGCTGTTTTTT. Translated: CASSVGAGVMVAGELFF. V is TRBV9 and J is TRBJ2-2; no clear D gene. Trimming stripped 0 bases from V and 6 bases from J, with 18 bases between. The CDR3 covers 17 residues. Germline V lookup: CDR1 SGDLS, CDR2 YYNGEE.

This chain connects TRBV3-1 (or the pseudogene TRBV3-2) to TRBJ2-5, with D possibly being TRBD1 or TRBD2 (5 bases each). Trimming removed 4 bases at V and 4 bases at J, with 10 bases between. The CDR3 is made up of 13 amino acids. Germline CDR1 and CDR2: LGHDT and YNNKEL (reference sequence). The CDR3, as DNA: TGTGCCAGCAGCCTTGGGGGACCAGAGACCCAGTACTTC. As protein: CASSLGGPETQYF.

The chain recombines TRBV5-6 with TRBJ2-7, with a possible D match to TRBD1 (5 bases). Trimming took off 7 bases at V and 5 bases at J, with 16 bases between the two ends. Germline CDR1 reads SGHDT; CDR2 reads YYEEEE. The CDR3 extends over 13 amino acids. Written as DNA, the CDR3 is TGTGCCAGCGGGTTGCAGGGAAGTCACGAGCAGTACGTC. Its protein is CASGLQGSHEQYV.

The V and J genes are TRBV24-1 and TRBJ2-3, with D perhaps matching TRBD2 (6 bases). CDR1 KGHDR and CDR2 SFDVKD come from the germline V gene. This CDR3 is 15 amino acids long. Trimming cost V 6 bases and J 5 bases, with 17 bases left between them. CDR3 sequence: CATSLNGGQGDTQYF. The CDR3 DNA reads TGTGCCACCAGTCTTAACGGGGGTCAGGGAGATACGCAGTATTTT.

The chain is built from TRBV6-1 and TRBJ2-3, with a tentative D call TRBD1 (6 bases). The CDR3 runs to 15 residues. Deletions cut 6 bases from V and 1 base from J, with 14 bases between. Germline loops: CDR1 MNHNS, CDR2 SASEGT. In DNA form, the CDR3 reads TGTGCCAGCAGGAACAGGGCGTCCGGCACAGATACGCAGTATTTT. Its translation is CASRNRASGTDTQYF.

The J gene is TRBJ2-1, the V gene TRBV9, with 8 bases identical to TRBD2. The CDR3 is 17 amino acids. Germline assignment: CDR1 SGDLS and CDR2 YYNGEE. Trimming took 0 bases from V and 3 from J; bases not matched to a gene: 8. Here the CDR3 DNA reads TGTGCCAGCAGCGTAGACGGCGGGGGGACCATCTACAATGAGCAGTTCTTC. Amino acid sequence: CASSVDGGGTIYNEQFF.

The rearrangement uses TRBV19 and TRBJ1-4, with D possibly being TRBD1 (5 bases). Germline CDR1 reads LNHDA; CDR2 reads SQIVND (reference sequence). Deletions cut 4 bases from V and 3 bases from J, with 12 bases between. The CDR3 is 15 residues long. CDR3: CASSTEGLANEKLFF. Written as DNA, the CDR3 is TGTGCCAGTAGTACCGAGGGGTTGGCTAATGAAAAACTGTTTTTT.

This chain links TRBV6-4 with TRBJ1-6; D is unresolved. This CDR3 comprises 15 residues. V was shortened by 6 bases and J by 9 bases, with 18 bases between the two germline ends. Germline loops: CDR1 MRHNA, CDR2 SNTAGT. DNA of the CDR3: TGTGCCAGCAGCTTCGACAACAGATGGGGTTCACCCCTCCACTTT. This sequence encodes CASSFDNRWGSPLHF.

V is TRBV5-1 and J is TRBJ1-5; D unclear. The ends were cut back, 0 bases at V and 7 bases at J, with 8 bases in the middle. The CDR3 contains 13 residues. CDR1 SGHRS and CDR2 YFSETQ come from the germline V gene. CDR3 bases: TGCGCCAGCAGCTTGGGGCTTGGGCAGCCCCAGCATTTT. As protein: CASSLGLGQPQHF.

The CDR3 region has the DNA TGTGCCAGCAGTTACCCGGGCAGGGGGACGGGACAGCCCCAGCATTTT. Translation: CASSYPGRGTGQPQHF. This chain connects TRBV6-6 to TRBJ1-5; 7 nucleotides align to TRBD1. V was pared by 2 bases and J by 7 bases, with 11 bases of the junction left unmatched. CDR3 size: 16 residues. Germline V gene sequence: CDR1 MNHNY, CDR2 SVGAGI (reference sequence).

This chain connects TRBV2 to TRBJ2-1, with a weak D call TRBD2 (5 bases). CDR3 length equals 11 residues. Germline lookup yields CDR1 SNHLY and CDR2 FYNNEI. V was cut by 3 bases and J by 15 bases, with 12 bases left in between. CDR3: CASSDSQRGFF. For the CDR3, the DNA is TGTGCCAGCAGTGACTCTCAACGGGGGTTCTTC. Combining the CDR3 with reference TRBV2 and TRBJ2-1 gives the whole variable domain EPEVTQTPSHQVTQMGQEVILRCVPISNHLYFYWYRQILGQKVEFLVSFYNNEISEKSEIFDDQFSVERPDGSNFTLKIRSTKLEDSAMYFCASSDSQRGFFGPGTRLTVL.

V usage is TRBV10-2 and J usage is TRBJ2-5, with no clear D. Trimming shortened V by 6 bases and J by 1 base, and 12 bases separated the two germline ends. CDR1 WSHSY and CDR2 SAAADI come from the germline V gene. The CDR3 length is 14 residues. CDR3 bases: TGCGCCAGCAGCCGAACTTACTCCCAAGAGACCCAGTACTTC. The encoded protein is CASSRTYSQETQYF.

This chain connects TRBV6-2 or TRBV6-3 to TRBJ2-1; D perhaps matches TRBD2 (7 bases). This CDR3 has 16 amino acids. Germline lookup yields CDR1 MNHEY and CDR2 SVGEGT. Trimming removed 5 bases at V and 6 bases at J, with 20 bases between. This CDR3 is CASSKLRGGRVNEQFF. The CDR3 DNA is TGTGCCAGCAGTAAGTTAAGGGGGGGCCGCGTCAATGAGCAGTTCTTC.

This rearrangement joins TRBV5-1 to TRBJ1-1; 7 bases match TRBD1. This CDR3 has 16 amino acids. Germline loops: CDR1 SGHRS, CDR2 YFSETQ. V gave up 4 bases and J gave up 2 bases; unmatched junction bases: 11. This chain's CDR3 is CASSPFTRDSNTEAFF. Written as DNA, the CDR3 is TGCGCCAGCAGCCCCTTTACCAGGGACAGTAACACTGAAGCTTTCTTT.